This TCR beta chain was recorded in a study of Ad26.COV2.S vaccination and SARS-CoV-2 variants. About the study: Ad26.COV2.S shots went into the muscle once or twice, 56 days apart.

A word on this clone: Its antigen is as yet unknown.

TCRdb keeps only in-frame clones here, not all; method: immunoSEQ multiplex PCR. This table has 200,000 to 250,000 clones, roughly 88% appearing once. The treatment denotes: roughly 18 received Ad26.COV2.S at low or high dose, single or two shots; about 5 received placebo; per-sample allocation not given. It was on day 63 after the first vaccine or placebo injection that samples were taken. Germline-derived CDR1 and CDR2 are SGHDN and FVKESK. V was pared by 4 bases and J by 0 bases, with 7 bases between. There are 14 residues in the CDR3. Study results and caveats: Participants in the vaccine arm had higher spike-specific TCR breadth; placebo recipients had lower. Substantial breadth was reported for post-vaccination spike-specific CD8+ and CD4+ T cells.

This chain joins TRBV14 and TRBJ2-1; D remains ambiguous. The TCR sequence derives from a person between 18 and 65 years old who received the Ad26.COV2.S COVID-19 vaccine or a placebo. The material was peripheral blood, obtained in a trial of Ad26.COV2.S vaccine versus placebo. The CDR3: CASSRASSYNEQFF. DNA for the CDR3: TGTGCCAGCAGCCGGGCAAGCTCCTACAATGAGCAGTTCTTC.